Presented here are 9 T cell receptor beta chains from one specimen sequenced in a study of post-analysis software for immune sequencing data. The antigens of these receptors remain unknown. Built from TCR beta cDNA, the libraries had unique molecular identifiers in them. Each CDR3 protein gets one entry after TCRdb re-called the PCR reads with MiXCR. The table records over 700,000 distinct CDR3 sequences, 25% to 30% of them present only once. Broader study findings: Patients showed TRBV5-6, TRBV5-1 and TRBV20-1 among a handful of TRBV segments more frequent than in controls.

Sequenced input: blood. The receptors were sampled from a girl aged 10 to 17 with multiple sclerosis.

The CDR3 DNA follows: TGTGCCAGCAGTGAACGAGCGTCCGGGAGGGAGCAGTACTTC. Its translation: CASSERASGREQYF. This sequence joins TRBV2 and TRBJ2-4, with TRBD2 identical over 8 bases. CDR1 is SNHLY, CDR2 FYNNEI, per germline. This CDR3 is built from 14 residues. With V trimmed by 2 bases and J by 13 bases, 10 bases remained unmatched.

The sample holds a few counts of this clonotype. The junction shows a germline mismatch at one end, possibly a read error. The chain uses TRBV11-2 and TRBJ1-2, with TRBD1 matching 12 bases. CDR3 length equals 21 residues. Germline values: CDR1 SGHAT, CDR2 FQNNGV. CDR3 in amino acids: CASSLDGIPGQGASLGYGYTF. For the CDR3, the DNA is TGTGCCAGCAGCCTAGACGGAATCCCGGGACAGGGGGCAAGTTTAGGCTATGGCTACACCTTC.

Note on this clonotype: This could be a read error, since a much larger clone is one nucleotide away. The chain joins TRBV18 to TRBJ2-1, with 9 bases aligning to TRBD2. Germline CDR1 reads KGHSH; CDR2 reads LQKENI. The CDR3 runs to 14 residues. CDR3 nucleotides: TGTGTCAGCTCTTCTAGCGGGAACTACAATGAGCAGTTCTTC. This codes for CVSSSSGNYNEQFF.

CDR3 nucleotide sequence: TGCGCCAGCACCTCACCTACAGGGGGCAGGTGGCAAGAGACCCAGTACTTC. It specifies CASTSPTGGRWQETQYF. V usage is TRBV5-1 and J usage is TRBJ2-5; 9 nucleotides match TRBD1. In germline, CDR1 is SGHRS, CDR2 YFSETQ. The CDR3 is 17 amino acids. V lost 6 bases to trimming and J lost 2 bases; unmatched junction nucleotides: 14.

This clonotype appeared a few times. The V gene is TRBV7-2, the J gene TRBJ2-3; D possibly corresponds to TRBD2 (6 bases). Per the germline V gene, CDR1 is SGHTA and CDR2 is FQGNSA. There are 16 residues in the CDR3. Trimming took 2 bases from V and 2 from J, leaving 14 bases between them. CDR3 sequence (DNA): TGTGCCAGCAGCTTAAGTTCGAGCGGGCTCACAGATACGCAGTATTTT. It codes for CASSLSSSGLTDTQYF.

The V call is TRBV20-1, the J call TRBJ2-7, with TRBD2 matching 7 bases. Trimming removed 6 bases from V and 5 bases from J; junction bases left unmatched: 19. This CDR3 contains 16 residues. Germline CDR1 is DFQATT and CDR2 is SNEGSKA (reference sequence). CDR3 residues: CSATGTGGSWSDEQYF. The CDR3 DNA reads TGCAGTGCCACCGGTACGGGCGGGAGTTGGAGTGACGAGCAGTACTTC.

This clonotype has only a few counts. The chain recombines TRBV6-6 with TRBJ1-5; D is unresolved. Trimming removed 3 bases from V and 2 bases from J, with 11 bases in between. CDR1 MNHNY and CDR2 SVGAGI come from the germline V gene (reference sequence). The CDR3 runs 15 residues. CDR3 nucleotides: TGTGCCAGCAGTTATGGCACGGCGGGCAATCAGCCCCAGCATTTT. Protein product: CASSYGTAGNQPQHF.

The rearrangement links TRBV24-1 to TRBJ1-1, with D unresolved. The V end lost 0 bases, the J end lost 7 bases, and 8 bases lay between the germline ends. The CDR3 covers 13 residues. The germline CDR1 and CDR2 sequences are KGHDR and SFDVKD. Written as DNA, the CDR3 is TGTGCCACCAGTGATTTGCGTGGGTTTGAAGCTTTCTTT. Translating gives CATSDLRGFEAFF.

This clonotype was picked up a small number of times. This chain uses TRBV6-6 with TRBJ2-7, with 14 positions matching TRBD2. The germline CDR1 and CDR2 sequences are MNHNY and SVGAGI (reference sequence). This CDR3 is built from 16 residues. J was trimmed by 4 bases and V by 6 bases; bases with no gene match: 8. The DNA of the CDR3 is TGTGCCAGCAGAGGGGGGACTAGCGGGAGTAGGTACGAGCAGTACTTC. Translation gives CASRGGTSGSRYEQYF.